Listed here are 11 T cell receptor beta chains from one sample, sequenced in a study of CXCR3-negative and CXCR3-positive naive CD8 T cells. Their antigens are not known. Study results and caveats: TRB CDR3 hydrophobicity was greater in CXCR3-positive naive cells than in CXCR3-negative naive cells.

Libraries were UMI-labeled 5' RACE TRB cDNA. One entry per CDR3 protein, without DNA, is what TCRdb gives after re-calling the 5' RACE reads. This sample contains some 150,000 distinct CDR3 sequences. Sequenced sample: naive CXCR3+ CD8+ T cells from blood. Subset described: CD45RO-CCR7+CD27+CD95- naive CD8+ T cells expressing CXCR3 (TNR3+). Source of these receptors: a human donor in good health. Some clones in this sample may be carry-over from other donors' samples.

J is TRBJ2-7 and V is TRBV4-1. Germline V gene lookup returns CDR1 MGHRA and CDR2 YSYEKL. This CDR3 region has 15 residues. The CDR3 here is CASSQVVAELYEQYF.

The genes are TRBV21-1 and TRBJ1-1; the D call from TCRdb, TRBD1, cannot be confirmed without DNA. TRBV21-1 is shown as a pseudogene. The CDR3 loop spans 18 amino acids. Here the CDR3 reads CASSKAGQDGAVNTEAFF.

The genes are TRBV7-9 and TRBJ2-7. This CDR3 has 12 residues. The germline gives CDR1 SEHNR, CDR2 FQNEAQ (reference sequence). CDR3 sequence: CASSLPYYEQYF.

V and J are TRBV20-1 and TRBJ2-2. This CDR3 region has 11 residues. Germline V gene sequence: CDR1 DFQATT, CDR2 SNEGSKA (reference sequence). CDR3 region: CSASHPGELFF.

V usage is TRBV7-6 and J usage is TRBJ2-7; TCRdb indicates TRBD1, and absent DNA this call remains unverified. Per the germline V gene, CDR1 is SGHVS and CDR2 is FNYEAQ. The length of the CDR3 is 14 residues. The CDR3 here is CASSLGWGKYEQYF.

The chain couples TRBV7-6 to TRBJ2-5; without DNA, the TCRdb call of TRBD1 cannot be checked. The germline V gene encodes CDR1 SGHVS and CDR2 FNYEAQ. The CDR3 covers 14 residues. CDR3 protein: CASRRTGADGTKYF.

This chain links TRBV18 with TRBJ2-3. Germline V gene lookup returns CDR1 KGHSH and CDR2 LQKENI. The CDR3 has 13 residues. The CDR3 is CASSPLITDTQYF. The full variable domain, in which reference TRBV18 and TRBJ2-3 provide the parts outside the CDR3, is NAGVMQNPRHLVRRRGQEARLRCSPMKGHSHVYWYRQLPEEGLKFMVYLQKENIIDESGMPKERFSAEFPKEGPSILRIQQVVRGDSAAYFCASSPLITDTQYFGPGTRLTVL.

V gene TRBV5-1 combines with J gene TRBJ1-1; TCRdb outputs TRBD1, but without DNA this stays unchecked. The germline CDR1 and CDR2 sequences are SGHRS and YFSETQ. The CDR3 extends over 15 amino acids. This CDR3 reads CASSRTGGGKTEAFF.

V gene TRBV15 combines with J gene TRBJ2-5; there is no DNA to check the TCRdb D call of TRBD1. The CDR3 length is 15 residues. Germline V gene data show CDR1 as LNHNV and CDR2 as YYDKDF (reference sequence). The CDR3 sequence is CATSRPEAGGETQYF.

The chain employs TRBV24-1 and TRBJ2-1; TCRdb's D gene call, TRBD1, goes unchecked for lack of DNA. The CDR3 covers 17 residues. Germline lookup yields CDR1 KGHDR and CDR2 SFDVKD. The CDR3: CATSDLRAGGNYNEQFF.

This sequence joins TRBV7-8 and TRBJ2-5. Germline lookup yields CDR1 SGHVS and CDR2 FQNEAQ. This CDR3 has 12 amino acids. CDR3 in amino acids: CASSLYPETQYF.